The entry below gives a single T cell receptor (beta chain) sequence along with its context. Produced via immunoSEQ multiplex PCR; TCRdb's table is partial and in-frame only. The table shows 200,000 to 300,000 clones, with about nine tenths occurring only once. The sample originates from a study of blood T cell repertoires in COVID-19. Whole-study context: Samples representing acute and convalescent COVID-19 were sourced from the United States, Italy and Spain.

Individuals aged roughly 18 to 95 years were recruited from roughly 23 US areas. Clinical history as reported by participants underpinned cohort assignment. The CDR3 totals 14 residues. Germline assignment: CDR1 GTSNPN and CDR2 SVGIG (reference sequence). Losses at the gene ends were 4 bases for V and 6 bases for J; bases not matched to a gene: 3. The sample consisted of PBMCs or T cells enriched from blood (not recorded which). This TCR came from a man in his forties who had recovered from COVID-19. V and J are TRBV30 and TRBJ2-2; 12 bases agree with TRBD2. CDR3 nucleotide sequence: TGTGCCTGGATGGGACTAGCGGGCCCCGGGGAGCTGTTTTTT. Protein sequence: CAWMGLAGPGELFF. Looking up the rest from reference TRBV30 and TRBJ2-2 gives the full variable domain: SQTIHQWPATLVQPVGSPLSLECTVEGTSNPNLYWYRQAAGRGLQLLFYSVGIGQISSEVPQNLSASRPQDRQFILSSKKLLLSDSGFYLCAWMGLAGPGELFFGEGSRLTVL.